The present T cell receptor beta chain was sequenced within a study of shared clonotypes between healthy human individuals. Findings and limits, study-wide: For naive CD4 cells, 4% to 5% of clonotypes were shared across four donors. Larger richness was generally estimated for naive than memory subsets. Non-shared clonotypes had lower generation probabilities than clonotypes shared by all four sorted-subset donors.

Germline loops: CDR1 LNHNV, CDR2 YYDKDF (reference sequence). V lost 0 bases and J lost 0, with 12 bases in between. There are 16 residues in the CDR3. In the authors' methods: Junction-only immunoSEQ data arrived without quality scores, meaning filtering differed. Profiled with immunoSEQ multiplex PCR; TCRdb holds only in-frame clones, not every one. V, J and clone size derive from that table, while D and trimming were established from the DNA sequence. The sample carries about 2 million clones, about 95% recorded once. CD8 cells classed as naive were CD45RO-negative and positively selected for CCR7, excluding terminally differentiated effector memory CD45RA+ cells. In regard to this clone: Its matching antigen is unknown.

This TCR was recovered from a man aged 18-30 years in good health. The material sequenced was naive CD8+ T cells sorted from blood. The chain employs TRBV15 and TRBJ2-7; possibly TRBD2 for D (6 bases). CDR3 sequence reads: CATSRDTDGSSYEQYF. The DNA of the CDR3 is TGTGCCACCAGCAGAGATACGGACGGGAGCTCCTACGAGCAGTACTTC.